The text below deals with one T cell receptor (beta chain). These data come from a study of blood T cell repertoires in COVID-19. Data came from immunoSEQ multiplex PCR; TCRdb stores just in-frame clones and leaves some out. The repertoire includes some 110,000 clones, around nine tenths of them detected once, and roughly 2.1% sits in the top ten. Germline CDR1 reads LNHDA; CDR2 reads SQIVND (reference sequence). The CDR3 is 15 amino acids. J was trimmed by 3 bases and V by 9 bases; bases with no gene match: 12. Sequencing used peripheral blood. This rearrangement joins TRBV19 to TRBJ2-5, with TRBD2 matching over 8 bases. The sequence came from a man aged 50 or older with COVID-19, enrolled during active disease. The CDR3 spells CARTKREKLEETQYF. The CDR3 nucleotides read TGTGCCAGAACGAAGCGGGAGAAATTGGAAGAGACCCAGTACTTC.